The 22 T cell receptor beta chains given below trace back to one sample, sequenced in a study of PD-L1 blockade in urothelial cancer. Method: immunoSEQ multiplex PCR; TCRdb's copy keeps in-frame clones and lacks some. Among some 56,000 clones listed, around four fifths were seen once. Time point given: pretreatment peripheral blood. The starting material was PBMCs, obtained around atezolizumab (anti-PD-L1) treatment. The receptors originated from a man in his fifties with urothelial cancer.

The chain joins TRBV9 to TRBJ1-3; no clear D. V lost 4 bases, J lost 4 bases, and 9 bases lay in between. This CDR3 is 13 amino acids long. In germline, CDR1 is SGDLS, CDR2 YYNGEE. The CDR3 region has the DNA TGTGCCAGCAGCCCTATGAGAGGAAACACCATATATTTT. This translates into CASSPMRGNTIYF.

This sequence joins TRBV4-2 and TRBJ2-1, with 9 bases fitting TRBD2. The CDR3 length is 16 residues. Germline assignment: CDR1 LGHNA and CDR2 YNFKEQ. V trimming: 0 bases; J trimming: 9 bases; junction bases outside the gene matches: 9. The DNA of the CDR3 is TGTGCCAGCAGCCAAGAGTCGGGCGGGAGGGCCGGTGAGCAGTTCTTC. Translating gives CASSQESGGRAGEQFF.

V is TRBV30 and J is TRBJ2-7, with 8 bases identical to TRBD1. V was pared by 4 bases and J by 2 bases, with 4 bases of the junction left unmatched. The CDR3 contains 13 residues. Germline CDR1 and CDR2: GTSNPN and SVGIG (reference sequence). DNA for the CDR3: TGTGCCTGGACGGGACAGGCTGCCTACGAGCAGTACTTC. It encodes CAWTGQAAYEQYF.

This clone was counted a single time. The genes are TRBV9 and TRBJ2-7, with no clear D. V was shortened by 0 bases and J by 3 bases, with 10 bases between the two germline ends. Germline CDR1 SGDLS, CDR2 YYNGEE. There are 14 residues in the CDR3. CDR3 in DNA: TGTGCCAGCAGCGTAGGAGATGCGAGCTACGAGCAGTACTTC. This sequence encodes CASSVGDASYEQYF.

The sample holds a few counts of this clone. The rearrangement links TRBV30 to TRBJ2-6; D gene uncertain. From germline, CDR1 is GTSNPN and CDR2 SVGIG (reference sequence). CDR3 size: 14 residues. The V end was cut by 4 bases, the J end by 2 bases, with 9 bases between. CDR3 sequence reads: CAWTNGAGANVLTF. The CDR3 DNA is TGTGCCTGGACCAATGGAGCTGGGGCCAACGTCCTGACTTTC. Full variable domain (remainder filled in from reference TRBV30 and TRBJ2-6): SQTIHQWPATLVQPVGSPLSLECTVEGTSNPNLYWYRQAAGRGLQLLFYSVGIGQISSEVPQNLSASRPQDRQFILSSKKLLLSDSGFYLCAWTNGAGANVLTFGAGSRLTVL.

The chain carries TRBV6-5 and TRBJ1-5, with a weak D call TRBD1 (6 bases). Trimming cost V 0 bases and J 6 bases, with 12 bases left between them. CDR1 MNHEY and CDR2 SVGAGI come from the germline V gene. This CDR3 is built from 15 residues. In nucleotides, the CDR3 is TGTGCCAGCAGTTACTCTCCAGGGGCGGGTCAGCCCCAGCATTTT. It is translated as CASSYSPGAGQPQHF.

With regard to this clone: Germline and junction disagree at one end, which may indicate a read error. This chain uses TRBV7-7 with TRBJ2-3; possibly TRBD2 for D (5 bases). In germline, CDR1 is SSHAT, CDR2 FNYEAQ (reference sequence). The CDR3 runs 15 residues. The CDR3 DNA sequence: TGTGCTAGCAGCCCTCTAGCAGCCAGCACAGATACGCAGTATTTT. Amino acids: CASSPLAASTDTQYF.

The chain has TRBV27 and TRBJ2-7, with 8 bases identical to TRBD1. The ends lost 4 bases at V and 5 bases at J; junction bases unmatched: 16. This CDR3 region has 17 residues. In germline, CDR1 is MNHEY, CDR2 SMNVEV (reference sequence). CDR3 DNA: TGTGCCAGCAGTTCTAAACCCCGGACAGGGCTATATGACGAGCAGTACTTC. Translation gives CASSSKPRTGLYDEQYF.

V and J are TRBV6-1 and TRBJ1-2; D might be TRBD1 (6 bases). Trimming removed 6 bases from V and 2 bases from J, with 16 bases in between. The germline gives CDR1 MNHNS, CDR2 SASEGT. This CDR3 has 15 amino acids. CDR3: CASREQDRPNYGYTF. CDR3 DNA sequence: TGTGCCAGCAGGGAACAGGACAGACCGAACTATGGCTACACCTTC.

The sample holds a few counts of this clone. This chain uses TRBV5-6 with TRBJ1-3; D may be TRBD1 (5 bases). Trimming removed 4 bases from V and 1 base from J, with 18 bases in between. The CDR3 runs to 17 residues. CDR1 is SGHDT and CDR2 is YYEEEE in the germline V gene. CDR3 loop: CASSTSRRASSGNTIYF. DNA for the CDR3: TGTGCCAGCAGCACCAGTCGCAGGGCATCATCTGGAAACACCATATATTTT.

For the CDR3, the DNA is TGTGCCAGCAGCCTAGCGGGAGGAGGGGATCAGCGCGAGCAGTACTTC. Amino acid sequence: CASSLAGGGDQREQYF. The chain uses TRBV21-1 and TRBJ2-7; TRBD2, the table's D call, was not compared with the DNA. TRBV21-1 is a documented pseudogene. The CDR3 totals 16 residues.

The chain couples TRBV5-5 to TRBJ1-2; D not certain. The CDR3 is 13 residues long. Germline V CDR1 and CDR2: SGHKS, YYEKEE (reference sequence). V lost 4 bases, J lost 4 bases, and 11 bases lay in between. The CDR3: CASSQRTAYGYTF. The DNA of the CDR3 is TGTGCCAGCAGCCAAAGAACAGCCTATGGCTACACCTTC.

This clone has just a few counts. The V gene is TRBV11-2, the J gene TRBJ2-7, with D possibly matching TRBD2 (5 bases). Germline V gives CDR1 SGHAT, CDR2 FQNNGV. The CDR3 is 15 amino acids. Trimming took off 4 bases at V and 0 bases at J, with 13 bases between the two ends. The CDR3: CASSSVRRSSYEQYF. The CDR3 nucleotides are TGTGCCAGCAGCTCCGTCCGGAGGAGCTCCTACGAGCAGTACTTC.

This clone turned up a few times. V gene TRBV14 combines with J gene TRBJ1-1; TRBD1 might be the D (5 bases). This CDR3 is 12 amino acids long. CDR1 and CDR2 (germline): SGHDN, FVKESK. V was trimmed by 1 base and J by 9 bases, leaving 9 bases between them. CDR3 nucleotides: TGTGCCAGCAGCCAAGGGGGCGGGAAAGCTTTCTTT. It yields the protein CASSQGGGKAFF.

This clone was counted a few times. The CDR3 sequence: CASSLRRVSGNTIYF. As DNA, the CDR3 is TGTGCCAGCAGTTTACGCAGGGTCTCTGGAAACACCATATATTTT. This chain uses TRBV2 with TRBJ1-3, with D possibly being TRBD1 (5 bases). CDR1 is SNHLY, CDR2 FYNNEI, per germline. This CDR3 has 15 amino acids. Trimming removed 5 bases at V and 0 bases at J, with 11 bases between. The entire variable domain, with the rest obtained from reference TRBV2 and TRBJ1-3, is as follows: EPEVTQTPSHQVTQMGQEVILRCVPISNHLYFYWYRQILGQKVEFLVSFYNNEISEKSEIFDDQFSVERPDGSNFTLKIRSTKLEDSAMYFCASSLRRVSGNTIYFGEGSWLTVV.

The chain combines TRBV30 with TRBJ1-4; D remains unclear. This CDR3 is built from 14 residues. Germline-derived CDR1 and CDR2 are GTSNPN and SVGIG (reference sequence). V lost 2 bases, J lost 2 bases, and 9 bases lay in between. This chain's CDR3 is CAWSPAATNEKLFF. CDR3 in DNA: TGTGCCTGGAGTCCCGCGGCGACTAATGAAAAACTGTTTTTT. The variable domain in full, with the rest retrieved from reference TRBV30 and TRBJ1-4, is SQTIHQWPATLVQPVGSPLSLECTVEGTSNPNLYWYRQAAGRGLQLLFYSVGIGQISSEVPQNLSASRPQDRQFILSSKKLLLSDSGFYLCAWSPAATNEKLFFGSGTQLSVL.

V gene TRBV5-8 combines with J gene TRBJ1-1, with D possibly TRBD1 on 6 matching bases. CDR1 SGHTS and CDR2 YDEGEE come from the germline V gene. Trimming shortened V by 2 bases and J by 11 bases, and 13 bases separated the two germline ends. The CDR3 runs to 12 residues. In nucleotides, the CDR3 is TGTGCCAGCAGCTTACGACAGGTTTATGCTTTCTTT. As protein: CASSLRQVYAFF.

The J gene is TRBJ1-4, the V gene TRBV7-8, with 7 bases matching TRBD1. V trimming: 5 bases; J trimming: 4 bases; junction bases outside the gene matches: 7. CDR3 size: 15 residues. Germline-derived CDR1 and CDR2 are SGHVS and FQNEAQ. In DNA, the CDR3 is TGTGCCAGCAGCCGACGACAGGGAATTAATGAAAAACTGTTTTTT. As protein: CASSRRQGINEKLFF.

By share of the sample, this clone is medium-sized. The chain links TRBV6-6 to TRBJ1-2; 7 bases map to TRBD1. Trimming took 8 bases from V and 2 from J; bases not matched to a gene: 5. The CDR3 is 13 amino acids. The germline V gene encodes CDR1 MNHNY and CDR2 SVGAGI (reference sequence). The CDR3 sequence: CASSETGNYGYTF. CDR3 sequence (DNA): TGTGCCAGCTCCGAGACAGGGAACTATGGCTACACCTTC.

The chain links TRBV19 to TRBJ2-7; 7 nucleotides align to TRBD1. Germline lookup yields CDR1 LNHDA and CDR2 SQIVND (reference sequence). V lost 5 bases to trimming and J lost 2 bases; unmatched junction nucleotides: 9. The CDR3 extends over 15 amino acids. In nucleotides, the CDR3 is TGTGCCAGTAGTCAGGAGACAGGGTTTACCTACGAGCAGTACTTC. It specifies CASSQETGFTYEQYF.

This chain links TRBV5-1 with TRBJ1-4, with D unresolved. V was shortened by 0 bases and J by 7 bases, with 4 bases between the two germline ends. This CDR3 has 12 residues. Germline lookup yields CDR1 SGHRS and CDR2 YFSETQ. The CDR3 sequence is CASSLAGEKLFF. CDR3 sequence (DNA): TGCGCCAGCAGCTTGGCCGGTGAAAAACTGTTTTTT. Variable domain in full (rest from reference TRBV5-1 and TRBJ1-4): KAGVTQTPRYLIKTRGQQVTLSCSPISGHRSVSWYQQTPGQGLQFLFEYFSETQRNKGNFPGRFSGRQFSNSRSEMNVSTLELGDSALYLCASSLAGEKLFFGSGTQLSVL.

This chain joins TRBV7-9 and TRBJ2-5; maybe TRBD2 (7 bases). The CDR3 length is 14 residues. V lost 1 base, J lost 6 bases, and 12 bases lay in between. CDR1 is SEHNR, CDR2 FQNEAQ, per germline (reference sequence). The CDR3 bases are TGTGCCAGCAGCTTAGAGGGGGGGCTAAAGACCCAGTACTTC. Translating gives CASSLEGGLKTQYF.